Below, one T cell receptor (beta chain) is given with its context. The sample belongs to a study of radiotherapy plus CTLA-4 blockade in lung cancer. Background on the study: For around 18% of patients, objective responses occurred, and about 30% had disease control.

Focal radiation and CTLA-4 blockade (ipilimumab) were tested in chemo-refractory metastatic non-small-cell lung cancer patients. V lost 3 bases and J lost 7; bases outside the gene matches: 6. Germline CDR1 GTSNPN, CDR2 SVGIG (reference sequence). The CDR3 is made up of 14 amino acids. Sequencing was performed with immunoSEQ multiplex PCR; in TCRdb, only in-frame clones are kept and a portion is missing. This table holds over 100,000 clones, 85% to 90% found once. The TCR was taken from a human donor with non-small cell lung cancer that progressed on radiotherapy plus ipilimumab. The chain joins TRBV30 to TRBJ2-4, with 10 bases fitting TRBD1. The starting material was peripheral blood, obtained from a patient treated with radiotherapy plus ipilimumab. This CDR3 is CAWSPGQGVNIQYF. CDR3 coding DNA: TGTGCCTGGAGCCCTGGACAGGGGGTTAACATTCAGTACTTC.